This T cell receptor beta chain was identified in a study of cytomegalovirus exposure and HLA in healthy donors. To note about this clone: The antigen is not known.

Trimming stripped 5 bases from V and 4 bases from J, with 12 bases between. This CDR3 comprises 13 residues. Germline values: CDR1 WSHSY, CDR2 SAAADI. Overall study results and limits: As a later analysis showed, several of the most significant clusters appeared to be linked to common viral pathogens. A later analysis reportedly found fewer N-insertions in an Asian-associated ancestry cluster than the roughly 700-donor mean. Being indistinguishable, some V segments were excluded, TRBV6-2 and TRBV6-3 among them.

The PCR ran on 60 Vbeta and 13 Jbeta primers. In the original analysis: In a later analysis, of around 83 million unique beta chains, 9 million to 11 million appeared in at least two donors. Using immunoSEQ multiplex PCR, the repertoire was profiled, and TCRdb retains in-frame clones only, with some absent. The DNA was the basis for D and trimming; V, J and clone size are from that table. Altogether 150,000 to 200,000 clones are present, roughly 87% being singletons, with the ten largest covering 1.5%. The TCR originated in a girl between 5 and 17 years old in good health and CMV-seropositive. The chain links TRBV10-2 to TRBJ2-7; D gene unclear. The sequenced sample consisted of PBMCs. CDR3 sequence: CASSPVAPYEQYF. CDR3 DNA sequence: TGCGCCAGCAGTCCGGTCGCTCCTTACGAGCAGTACTTC.